The rows below give T cell receptor beta chains drawn from one sample of a study of radiotherapy plus CTLA-4 blockade in lung cancer. Some clones are missing from TCRdb's copy, which holds only in-frame ones; the method was immunoSEQ multiplex PCR. The table has roughly 93,000 clones, approximately 78% seen once; the top ten hold around 3.6%. The sequences come from peripheral blood, collected from a patient treated with radiotherapy plus ipilimumab. The origin of the receptors is a human donor with non-small cell lung cancer who had a partial response to radiotherapy plus ipilimumab. Each CDR3 is given with its conserved first and last residue. A D gene is named only where the DNA matches it firmly. For some rows the clone size is stated as once, few or many, or as a class when expanded; others skip it.

d_call: .
clone_size: .
j_call: TRBJ2-4
v_call: TRBV16
cdr3_nt: TGTGCCAGCAGCCAATCGGAGGGGCTAGCCAAAAACATTCAGTACTTC
cdr3_aa: CASSQSEGLAKNIQYF

d_call: TRBD2
clone_size: .
j_call: TRBJ2-1
v_call: TRBV5-4
cdr3_nt: TGTGCCAGCAGCTTGGGGGCCGCGCGGGGGGCCTACAATGAGCAGTTCTTC
cdr3_aa: CASSLGAARGAYNEQFF

d_call: TRBD2
clone_size: .
j_call: TRBJ2-1
v_call: TRBV6-6
cdr3_nt: TGTGCCAGCAGTCGGACTAGCGAGTTAGGTGAGCAGTTCTTC
cdr3_aa: CASSRTSELGEQFF

d_call: TRBD1
clone_size: .
j_call: TRBJ2-6
v_call: TRBV5-1
cdr3_nt: TGCGCCAGCAGCTTGGAAGGGACAGGGTTCTCTGGGGCCAACGTCCTGACTTTC
cdr3_aa: CASSLEGTGFSGANVLTF

d_call: TRBD1
clone_size: .
j_call: TRBJ1-5
v_call: TRBV7-8
cdr3_nt: TGTGCCAGCAGCCGGACAGGGGGAGGTCAGCCCCAGCATTTT
cdr3_aa: CASSRTGGGQPQHF

d_call: .
clone_size: .
j_call: TRBJ2-7
v_call: TRBV15
cdr3_nt: TGTGCCACCAGCAGACAGGTCTCCTACGAGCAGTACTTC
cdr3_aa: CATSRQVSYEQYF

d_call: TRBD1
clone_size: .
j_call: TRBJ2-2
v_call: TRBV19
cdr3_nt: TGTGCCAGTAGTCCCTGGCAGGGGGTAGCCGGGGAGCTGTTTTTT
cdr3_aa: CASSPWQGVAGELFF

d_call: .
clone_size: .
j_call: TRBJ2-6
v_call: TRBV5-1
cdr3_nt: TGCGCCAGCAGTCGCAGCGCCGTCTCTGGGGCCAACGTCCTGACTTTC
cdr3_aa: CASSRSAVSGANVLTF

d_call: .
clone_size: .
j_call: TRBJ1-1
v_call: TRBV5-1
cdr3_nt: TGCGCCAGCAGGGTTCGGGTTAACACTGAAGCTTTCTTT
cdr3_aa: CASRVRVNTEAFF

d_call: TRBD1
clone_size: .
j_call: TRBJ1-2
v_call: TRBV28
cdr3_nt: TGTGCCAGCAGTCGAAACAGGGGGCGCGGGGTTGGTGGCTACACCTTC
cdr3_aa: CASSRNRGRGVGGYTF

d_call: TRBD2
clone_size: few
j_call: TRBJ2-1
v_call: TRBV5-4
cdr3_nt: TGTGCCAGCAGCTTTCTAGCGGGAGATGAGCAGTTCTTC
cdr3_aa: CASSFLAGDEQFF

d_call: .
clone_size: .
j_call: TRBJ1-2
v_call: TRBV6-1
cdr3_nt: TGTGCCAGCAGTGAAAATTGGGGGGGCGCCGGCTATGGCTACACCTTC
cdr3_aa: CASSENWGGAGYGYTF

d_call: TRBD2
clone_size: .
j_call: TRBJ2-7
v_call: TRBV15
cdr3_nt: TGTGCCACCAGCAGAGCGGGACTAGCGGAGAACGAGCAGTACTTC
cdr3_aa: CATSRAGLAENEQYF

d_call: TRBD2
clone_size: .
j_call: TRBJ2-1
v_call: TRBV2
cdr3_nt: TGTGCCAGCAGCCTACTAGCGGGAGACTACAATGAGCAGTTCTTC
cdr3_aa: CASSLLAGDYNEQFF

d_call: TRBD1
clone_size: once
j_call: TRBJ1-3
v_call: TRBV4-2
cdr3_nt: TGTGCCAGCAGCCAAGCGGACAGGGTCGACTCTGGAAACACCATATATTTT
cdr3_aa: CASSQADRVDSGNTIYF

d_call: .
clone_size: .
j_call: TRBJ2-3
v_call: TRBV7-2
cdr3_nt: TGTGCCGCAGGGGGGTTCGCAGATACGCAGTATTTT
cdr3_aa: CAAGGFADTQYF

d_call: TRBD2
clone_size: .
j_call: TRBJ2-2
v_call: TRBV28
cdr3_nt: TGCGCCATAGCGGGAGGGAACACCGGGGAGCTGTTTTTT
cdr3_aa: CAIAGGNTGELFF

d_call: TRBD1
clone_size: .
j_call: TRBJ2-2
v_call: TRBV2
cdr3_nt: TGTGCCAGCAGTGAATTGGGACAGGGGATCAGGGAGCTGTTTTTT
cdr3_aa: CASSELGQGIRELFF

d_call: .
clone_size: .
j_call: TRBJ2-7
v_call: TRBV2
cdr3_nt: TGTGCCAGCAGTGAAGCGAACGGGGGATTGACCTACGAGCAGTACTTC
cdr3_aa: CASSEANGGLTYEQYF

d_call: TRBD1
clone_size: .
j_call: TRBJ2-5
v_call: TRBV29-1
cdr3_nt: TGCAGCGTCCGGACAGGGATGGGAGAGACCCAGTACTTC
cdr3_aa: CSVRTGMGETQYF

d_call: TRBD2
clone_size: .
j_call: TRBJ2-5
v_call: TRBV28
cdr3_nt: TGTGCCAGCACCATGGGACTAGCGGGAGCCCAAGAGACCCAGTACTTC
cdr3_aa: CASTMGLAGAQETQYF

d_call: TRBD1
clone_size: .
j_call: TRBJ1-5
v_call: TRBV6-1
cdr3_nt: TGTGCCAGCAGTTCCGGGACAGGGGGGCCCCAGCATTTT
cdr3_aa: CASSSGTGGPQHF

d_call: .
clone_size: .
j_call: TRBJ1-4
v_call: TRBV18
cdr3_nt: TGTGCCAGCTCCCCTATTTGGGGCAGTAGTGAAAAACTGTTTTTT
cdr3_aa: CASSPIWGSSEKLFF

d_call: TRBD2
clone_size: .
j_call: TRBJ2-3
v_call: TRBV9
cdr3_nt: TGTGCCAGCAGCGTTCTAGCGGGAATTGTAACAGATACGCAGTATTTT
cdr3_aa: CASSVLAGIVTDTQYF